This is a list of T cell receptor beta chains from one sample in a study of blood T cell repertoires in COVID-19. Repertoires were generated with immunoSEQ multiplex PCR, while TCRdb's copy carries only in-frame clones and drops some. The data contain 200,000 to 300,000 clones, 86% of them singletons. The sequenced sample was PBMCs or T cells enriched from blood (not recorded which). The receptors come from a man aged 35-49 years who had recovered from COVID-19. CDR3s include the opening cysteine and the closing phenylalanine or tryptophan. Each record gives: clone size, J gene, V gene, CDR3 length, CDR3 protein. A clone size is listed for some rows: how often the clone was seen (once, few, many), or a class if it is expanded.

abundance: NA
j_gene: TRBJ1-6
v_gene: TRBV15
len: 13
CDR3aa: CATSGTSVSPLHF

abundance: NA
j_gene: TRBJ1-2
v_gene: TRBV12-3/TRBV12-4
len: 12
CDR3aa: CASITSNYGYTF

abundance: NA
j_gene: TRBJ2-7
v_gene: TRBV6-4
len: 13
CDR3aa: CASGGGAWYEQYF

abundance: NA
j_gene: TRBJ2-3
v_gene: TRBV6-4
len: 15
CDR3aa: CAGRRTSGRVVAQYF

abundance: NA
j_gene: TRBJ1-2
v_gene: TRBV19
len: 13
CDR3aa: CASSIKQNYGYTF

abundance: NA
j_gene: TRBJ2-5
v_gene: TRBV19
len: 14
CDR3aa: CASSGTGGQETQYF

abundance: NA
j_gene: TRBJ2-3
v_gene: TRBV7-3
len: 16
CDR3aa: CASSVNSGGSTDTQYF

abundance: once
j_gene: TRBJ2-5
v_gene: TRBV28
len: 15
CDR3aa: CASSLPLEGSETQYF

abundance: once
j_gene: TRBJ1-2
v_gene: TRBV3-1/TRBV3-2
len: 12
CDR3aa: CASSSERGGYTF

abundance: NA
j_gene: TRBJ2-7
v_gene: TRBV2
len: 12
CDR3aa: CASRGAAYEQYF

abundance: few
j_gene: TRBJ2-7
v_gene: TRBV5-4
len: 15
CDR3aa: CASSLTGTGAYEQYF

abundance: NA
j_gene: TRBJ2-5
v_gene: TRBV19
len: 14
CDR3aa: CASSNTGGWGTQYF

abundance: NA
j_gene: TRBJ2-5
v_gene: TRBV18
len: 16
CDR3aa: CASSPAGTGGLETQYF

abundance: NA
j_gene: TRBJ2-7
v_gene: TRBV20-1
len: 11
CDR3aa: CRVGGTYEQYF

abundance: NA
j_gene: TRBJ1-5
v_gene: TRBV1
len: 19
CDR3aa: CTSSPPAGGGSPQGQPQHF

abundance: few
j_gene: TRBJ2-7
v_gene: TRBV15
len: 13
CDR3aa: CATSTGQSYEQYF

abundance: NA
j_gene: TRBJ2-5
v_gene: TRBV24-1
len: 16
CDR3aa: CATSDQKRGGQETQYF

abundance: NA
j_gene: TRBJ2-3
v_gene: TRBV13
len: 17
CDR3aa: CASSPHLRRGSMDTQYF

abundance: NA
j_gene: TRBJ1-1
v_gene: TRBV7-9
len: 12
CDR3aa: CASSLRGAEAFF

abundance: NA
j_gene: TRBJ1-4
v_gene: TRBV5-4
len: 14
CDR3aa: CASSSVGTPEKLFF

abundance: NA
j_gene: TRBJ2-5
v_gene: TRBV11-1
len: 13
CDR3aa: CASSQGLAETQYF

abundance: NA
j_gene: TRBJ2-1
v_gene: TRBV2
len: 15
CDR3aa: CASISDSSSYNEQFF

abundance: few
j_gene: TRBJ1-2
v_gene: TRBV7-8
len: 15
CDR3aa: CASSLDRAGNYGYTF

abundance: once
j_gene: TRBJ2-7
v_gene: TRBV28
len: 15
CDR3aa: CASSLSDRGAYEQYF

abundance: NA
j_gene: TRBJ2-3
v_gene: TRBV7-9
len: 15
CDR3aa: CASSLVAEPTDTQYF

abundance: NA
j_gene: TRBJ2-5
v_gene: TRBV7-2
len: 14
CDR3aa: CASSLLSRVETQYF

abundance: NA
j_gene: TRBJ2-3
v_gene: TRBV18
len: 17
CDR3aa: CASSPLPSGRTSDTQYF

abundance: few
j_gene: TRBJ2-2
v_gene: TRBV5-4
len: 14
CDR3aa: CASSPLTSTGELFF

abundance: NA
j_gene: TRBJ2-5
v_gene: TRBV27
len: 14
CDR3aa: CASSFGLPPETQYF

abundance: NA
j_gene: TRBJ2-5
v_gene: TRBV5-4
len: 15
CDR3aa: CASSEAGRVAETQYF

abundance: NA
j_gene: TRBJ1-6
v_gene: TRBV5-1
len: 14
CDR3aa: CASSPEAGWSPLHF

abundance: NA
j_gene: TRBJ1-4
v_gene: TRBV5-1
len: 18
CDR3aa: CASSGGTAHTATNEKLFF

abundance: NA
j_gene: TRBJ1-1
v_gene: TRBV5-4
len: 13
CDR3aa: CAFNRGLNTEAFF

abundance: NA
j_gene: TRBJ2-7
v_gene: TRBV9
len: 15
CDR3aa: CASSTGTGLYHEQYF

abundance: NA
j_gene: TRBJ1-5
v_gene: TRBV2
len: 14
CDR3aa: CASRPGSFSRPQHF

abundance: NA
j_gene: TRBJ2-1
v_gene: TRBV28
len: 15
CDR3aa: CASSLLGGNYNEQFF

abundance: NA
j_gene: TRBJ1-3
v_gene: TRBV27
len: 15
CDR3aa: CASSLVQNSGNTIYF

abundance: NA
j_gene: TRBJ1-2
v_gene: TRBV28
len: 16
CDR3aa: CASRLWGTEGNYGYTF

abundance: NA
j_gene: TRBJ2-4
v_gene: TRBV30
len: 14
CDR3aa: CAWSWGAAKNIQYF

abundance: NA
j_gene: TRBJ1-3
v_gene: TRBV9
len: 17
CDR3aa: CASSVDGEGRSGNTIYF